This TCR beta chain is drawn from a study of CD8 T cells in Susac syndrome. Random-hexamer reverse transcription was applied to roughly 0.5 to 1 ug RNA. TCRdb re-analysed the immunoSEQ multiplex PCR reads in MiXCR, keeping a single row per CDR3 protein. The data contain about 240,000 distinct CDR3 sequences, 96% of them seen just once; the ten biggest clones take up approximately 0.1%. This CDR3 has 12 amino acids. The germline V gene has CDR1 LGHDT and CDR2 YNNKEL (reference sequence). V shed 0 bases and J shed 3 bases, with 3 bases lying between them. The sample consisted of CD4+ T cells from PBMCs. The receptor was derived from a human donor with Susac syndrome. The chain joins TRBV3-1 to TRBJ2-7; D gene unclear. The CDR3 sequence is CASSQDYYEQYF. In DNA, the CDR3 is TGTGCCAGCAGCCAAGATTACTACGAGCAGTACTTC.